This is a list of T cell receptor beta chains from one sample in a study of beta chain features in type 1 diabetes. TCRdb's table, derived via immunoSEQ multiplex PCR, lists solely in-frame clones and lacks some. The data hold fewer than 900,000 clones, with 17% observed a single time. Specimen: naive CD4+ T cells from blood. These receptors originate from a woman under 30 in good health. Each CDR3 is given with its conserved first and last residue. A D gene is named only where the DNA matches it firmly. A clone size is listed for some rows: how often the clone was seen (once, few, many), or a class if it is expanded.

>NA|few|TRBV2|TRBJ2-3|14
CASSPDVGTDTQYF
TGTGCCAGCAGCCCCGATGTCGGCACAGATACGCAGTATTTT
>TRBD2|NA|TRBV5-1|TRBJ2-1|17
CASSPSWTSGRGNEQFF
TGCGCCAGCAGCCCCAGTTGGACTAGCGGGAGGGGCAATGAGCAGTTCTTC
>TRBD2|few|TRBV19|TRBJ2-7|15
CASSPSGRTTYEQYF
TGTGCCAGTAGTCCGAGCGGGAGGACCACCTACGAGCAGTACTTC
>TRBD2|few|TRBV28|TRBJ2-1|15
CASSSAGGPFNEQFF
TGTGCCAGCAGTTCAGCGGGAGGGCCCTTCAATGAGCAGTTCTTC
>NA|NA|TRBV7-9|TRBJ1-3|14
CASSLTASGNTIYF
TGTGCCAGCAGCTTGACAGCCTCTGGAAACACCATATATTTT
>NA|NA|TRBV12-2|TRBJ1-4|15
CASRLSRRSNEKLFF
TGTGCAAGTCGCCTCAGCCGGCGGAGTAATGAAAAACTGTTTTTT
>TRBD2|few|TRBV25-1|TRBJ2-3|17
CASSEWITSGSTDTQYF
TGTGCCAGCAGTGAATGGATTACTAGCGGGAGCACAGATACGCAGTATTTT
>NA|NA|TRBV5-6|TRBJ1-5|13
CASSRADNQPQHF
TGTGCCAGCAGCCGGGCAGACAATCAGCCCCAGCATTTT
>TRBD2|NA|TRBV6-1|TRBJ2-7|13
CASTSGITYEQYF
TGTGCCAGCACTAGCGGGATTACCTACGAGCAGTACTTC
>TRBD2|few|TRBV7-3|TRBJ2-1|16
CASSPLQASGRDEQFF
TGTGCCAGCAGCCCCCTCCAGGCTAGCGGGAGGGATGAGCAGTTCTTC
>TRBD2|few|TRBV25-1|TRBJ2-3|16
CASSHLKGTITDTQYF
TGTGCCAGCAGTCACCTCAAAGGGACTATCACAGATACGCAGTATTTT
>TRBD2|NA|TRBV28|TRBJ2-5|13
CASSSGGPGTQYF
TGTGCCAGCAGTTCGGGGGGACCGGGGACCCAGTACTTC
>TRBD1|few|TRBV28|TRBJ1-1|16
CASSSRPGTGHTEAFF
TGTGCCAGCAGTTCGCGCCCCGGGACAGGGCACACTGAAGCTTTCTTT
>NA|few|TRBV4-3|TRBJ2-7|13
CASSQDLEYEQYF
TGCGCCAGCAGCCAAGATCTCGAGTACGAGCAGTACTTC
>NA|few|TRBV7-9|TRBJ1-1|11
CASCGGSEAFF
TGTGCCAGCTGCGGGGGCAGTGAAGCTTTCTTT
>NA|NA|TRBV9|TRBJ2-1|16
CASSVSAQVASNEQFF
TGTGCCAGCAGCGTATCGGCACAGGTGGCTAGCAATGAGCAGTTCTTC